Listed here are 6 T cell receptor beta chains from one sample, sequenced in a study of cytomegalovirus exposure and HLA in healthy donors. The PCR had 60 Vbeta and 13 Jbeta primers. TCRdb's table, derived via immunoSEQ multiplex PCR, lists solely in-frame clones and lacks some. The sample holds about 100,000 clones, 78% seen once. Sequences were obtained from PBMCs. These receptors were taken from a woman aged 55 to 70 in good health and CMV-seronegative.

The rearrangement links TRBV6-5 to TRBJ2-3; possibly TRBD2 for D (6 bases). The CDR3 is 14 residues long. Germline V lookup: CDR1 MNHEY, CDR2 SVGAGI. Trimming took 3 bases from V and 2 from J, leaving 9 bases between them. CDR3 coding DNA: TGTGCCAGCAGTTATAGGAGGGCCACAGATACGCAGTATTTT. It codes for CASSYRRATDTQYF.

This chain uses TRBV6-5 with TRBJ2-2; D gene ambiguous. Trimming pared 0 bases from V and 5 bases from J, leaving 4 bases between. The CDR3 spans 13 residues. Germline values: CDR1 MNHEY, CDR2 SVGAGI. The CDR3 DNA reads as TGTGCCAGCAGTTACTCTGAGACCGGGGAGCTGTTTTTT. Protein: CASSYSETGELFF.

This clone has a handful of counts. The genes are TRBV5-6 and TRBJ2-3, with TRBD2 matching over 7 bases. The germline V gene has CDR1 SGHDT and CDR2 YYEEEE. The CDR3 length is 16 residues. The V gene end was trimmed by 4 bases and the J gene end by 0 bases; junction bases not matched to a gene: 8. CDR3 nucleotide sequence: TGTGCCAGCAGCGGGGATAGCGGGTATAGCACAGATACGCAGTATTTT. Protein sequence: CASSGDSGYSTDTQYF.

In the case of this clone: Germline and junction disagree at one end, which may indicate a read error. The rearrangement links TRBV28 to TRBJ2-7; possibly TRBD1 for D (6 bases). This CDR3 is built from 12 residues. Germline CDR1 MDHEN, CDR2 SYDVKM. DNA of the CDR3: TGCGCCAGCACCAGGGGCGGGTACGAGCAGTACTTC. As protein: CASTRGGYEQYF.

The chain recombines TRBV2 with TRBJ1-3; D gene uncertain. The CDR3 has 12 residues. The V end was cut by 5 bases, the J end by 9 bases, with 11 bases between. Germline V lookup: CDR1 SNHLY, CDR2 FYNNEI. CDR3 DNA sequence: TGTGCCAGCAGTTCGACCCGGAGCACCATATATTTT. Its translation: CASSSTRSTIYF.

This chain uses TRBV28 with TRBJ2-7, with TRBD1 as a possible D gene (5 bases). V lost 9 bases to trimming and J lost 4 bases, with 10 bases between them. The CDR3 consists of 11 residues. Germline-derived CDR1 and CDR2 are MDHEN and SYDVKM. The DNA of the CDR3 is TGTGCCAGTCAAGCAGGGTACGAGCAGTACTTC. Its protein product is CASQAGYEQYF.